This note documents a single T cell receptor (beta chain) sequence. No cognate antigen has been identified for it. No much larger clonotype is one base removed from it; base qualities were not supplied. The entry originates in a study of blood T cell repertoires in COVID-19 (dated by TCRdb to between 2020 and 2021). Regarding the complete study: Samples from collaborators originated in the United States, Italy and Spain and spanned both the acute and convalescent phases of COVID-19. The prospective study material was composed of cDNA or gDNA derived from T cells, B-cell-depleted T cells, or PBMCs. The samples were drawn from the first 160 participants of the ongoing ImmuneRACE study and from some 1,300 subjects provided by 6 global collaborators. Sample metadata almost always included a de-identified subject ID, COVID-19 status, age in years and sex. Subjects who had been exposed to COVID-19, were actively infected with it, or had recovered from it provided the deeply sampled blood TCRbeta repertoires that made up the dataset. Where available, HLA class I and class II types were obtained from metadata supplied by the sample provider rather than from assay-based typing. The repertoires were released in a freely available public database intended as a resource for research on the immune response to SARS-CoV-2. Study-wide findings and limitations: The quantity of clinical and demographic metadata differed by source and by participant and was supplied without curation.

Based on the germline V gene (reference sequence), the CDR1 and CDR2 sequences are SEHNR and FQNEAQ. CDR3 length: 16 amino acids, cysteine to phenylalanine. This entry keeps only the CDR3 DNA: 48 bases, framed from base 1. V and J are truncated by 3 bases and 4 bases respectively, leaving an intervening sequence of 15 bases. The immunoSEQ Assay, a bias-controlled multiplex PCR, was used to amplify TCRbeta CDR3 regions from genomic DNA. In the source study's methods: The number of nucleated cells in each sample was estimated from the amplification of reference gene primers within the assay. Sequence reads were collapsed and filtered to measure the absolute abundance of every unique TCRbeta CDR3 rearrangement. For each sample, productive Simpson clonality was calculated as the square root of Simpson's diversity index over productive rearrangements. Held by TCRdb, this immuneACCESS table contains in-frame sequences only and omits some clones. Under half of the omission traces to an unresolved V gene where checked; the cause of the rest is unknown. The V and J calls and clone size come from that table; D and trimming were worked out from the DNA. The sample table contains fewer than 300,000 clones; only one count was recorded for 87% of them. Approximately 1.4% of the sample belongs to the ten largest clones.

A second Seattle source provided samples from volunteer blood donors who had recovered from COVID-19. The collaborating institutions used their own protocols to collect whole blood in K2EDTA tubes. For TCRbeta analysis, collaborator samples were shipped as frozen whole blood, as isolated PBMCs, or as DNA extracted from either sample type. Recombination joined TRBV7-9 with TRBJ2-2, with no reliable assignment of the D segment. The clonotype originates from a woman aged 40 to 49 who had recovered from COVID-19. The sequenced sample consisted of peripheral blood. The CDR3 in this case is CASSLLAARLTGELFF. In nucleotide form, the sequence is TGTGCCAGCAGCTTGTTGGCAGCCAGACTCACCGGGGAGCTGTTTTTT.